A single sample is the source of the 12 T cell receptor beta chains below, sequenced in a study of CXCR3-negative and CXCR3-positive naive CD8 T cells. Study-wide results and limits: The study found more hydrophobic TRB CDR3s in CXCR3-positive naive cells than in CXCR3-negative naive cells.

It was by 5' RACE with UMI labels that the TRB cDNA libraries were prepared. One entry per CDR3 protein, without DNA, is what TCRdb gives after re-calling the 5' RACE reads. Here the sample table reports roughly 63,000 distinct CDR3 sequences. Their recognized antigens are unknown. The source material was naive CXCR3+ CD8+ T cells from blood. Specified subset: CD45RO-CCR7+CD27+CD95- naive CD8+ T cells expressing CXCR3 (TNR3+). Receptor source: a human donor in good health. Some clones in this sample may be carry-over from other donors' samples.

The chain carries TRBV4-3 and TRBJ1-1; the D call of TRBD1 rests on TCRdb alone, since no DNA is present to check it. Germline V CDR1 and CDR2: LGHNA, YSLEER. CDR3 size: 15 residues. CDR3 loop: CASSQDGIGSTEAFF.

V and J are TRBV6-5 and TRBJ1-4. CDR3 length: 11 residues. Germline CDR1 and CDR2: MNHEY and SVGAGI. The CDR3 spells CASSYSGKLFF.

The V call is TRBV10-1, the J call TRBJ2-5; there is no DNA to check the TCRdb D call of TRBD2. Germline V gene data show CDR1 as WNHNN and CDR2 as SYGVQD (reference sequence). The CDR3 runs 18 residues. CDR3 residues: CASSESRPLAGDQETQYF.

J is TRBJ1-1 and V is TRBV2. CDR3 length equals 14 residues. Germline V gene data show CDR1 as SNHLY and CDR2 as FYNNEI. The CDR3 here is CASRDRGGSAEAFF.

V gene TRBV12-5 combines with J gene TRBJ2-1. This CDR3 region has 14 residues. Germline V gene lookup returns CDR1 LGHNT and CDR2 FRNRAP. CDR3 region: CASGLGGGYDEQFF.

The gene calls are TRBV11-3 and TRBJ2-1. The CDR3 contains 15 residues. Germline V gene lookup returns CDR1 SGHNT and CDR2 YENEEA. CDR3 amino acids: CASSPDGSSYNEQFF.

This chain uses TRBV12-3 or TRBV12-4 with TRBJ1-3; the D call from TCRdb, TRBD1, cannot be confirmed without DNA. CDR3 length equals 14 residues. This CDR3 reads CASGAEGTGNTIYF.

The CDR3: CSARDVGITEAFF. The chain recombines TRBV20-1 with TRBJ1-1. CDR3 length: 13 residues. Per the germline V gene, CDR1 is DFQATT and CDR2 is SNEGSKA (reference sequence).

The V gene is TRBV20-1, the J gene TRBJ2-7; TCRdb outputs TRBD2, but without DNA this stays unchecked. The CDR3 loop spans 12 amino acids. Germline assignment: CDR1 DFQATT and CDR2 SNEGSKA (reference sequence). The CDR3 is CSARGEGLEQYF.

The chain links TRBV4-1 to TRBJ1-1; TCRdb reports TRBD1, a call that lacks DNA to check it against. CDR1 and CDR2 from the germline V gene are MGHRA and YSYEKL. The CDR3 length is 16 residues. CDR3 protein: CASSHWTGPGYAEAFF.

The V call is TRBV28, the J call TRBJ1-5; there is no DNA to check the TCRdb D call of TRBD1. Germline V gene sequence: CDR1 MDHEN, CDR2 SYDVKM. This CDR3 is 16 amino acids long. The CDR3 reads CASSSRDPLTNQPQHF. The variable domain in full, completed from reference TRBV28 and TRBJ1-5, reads DVKVTQSSRYLVKRTGEKVFLECVQDMDHENMFWYRQDPGLGLRLIYFSYDVKMKEKGDIPEGYSVSREKKERFSLILESASTNQTSMYLCASSSRDPLTNQPQHFGDGTRLSIL.

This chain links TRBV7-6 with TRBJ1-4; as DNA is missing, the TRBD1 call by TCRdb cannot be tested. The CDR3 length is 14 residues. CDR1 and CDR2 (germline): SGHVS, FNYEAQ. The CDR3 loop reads CASSLATGDEKLFF.